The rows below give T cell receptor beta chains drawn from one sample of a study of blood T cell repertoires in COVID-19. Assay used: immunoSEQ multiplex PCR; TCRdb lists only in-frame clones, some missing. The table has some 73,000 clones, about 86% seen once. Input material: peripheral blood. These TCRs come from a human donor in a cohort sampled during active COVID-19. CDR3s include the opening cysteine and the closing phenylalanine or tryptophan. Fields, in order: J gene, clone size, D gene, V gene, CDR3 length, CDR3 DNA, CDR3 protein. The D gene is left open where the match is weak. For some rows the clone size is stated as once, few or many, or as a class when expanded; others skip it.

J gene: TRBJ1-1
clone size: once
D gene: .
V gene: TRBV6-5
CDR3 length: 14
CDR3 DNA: TGTGCCAGCAGTTTCCAGGGCGTGAACACTGAAGCTTTCTTT
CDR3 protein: CASSFQGVNTEAFF

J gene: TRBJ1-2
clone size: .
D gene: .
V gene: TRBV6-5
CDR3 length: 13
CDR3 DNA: TGTGCCAGCACCCCGGGGAATTACTATGGCTACACCTTC
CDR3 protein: CASTPGNYYGYTF

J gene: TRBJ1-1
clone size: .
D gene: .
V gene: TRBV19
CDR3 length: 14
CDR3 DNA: TGTGCCAGTCAATTTAAGGGGTTGGGCACTGAAGCTTTCTTT
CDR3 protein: CASQFKGLGTEAFF

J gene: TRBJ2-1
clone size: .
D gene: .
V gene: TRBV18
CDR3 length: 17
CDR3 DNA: TGTGCCAGCTCCCCCCCTAGGGGGATCCAAGCACACAATGAGCAGTTCTTC
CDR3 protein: CASSPPRGIQAHNEQFF

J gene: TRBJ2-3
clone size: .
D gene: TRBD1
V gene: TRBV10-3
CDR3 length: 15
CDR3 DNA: TGTGCCATCAGTGAGTCGAACAGGGGAGCAGATACGCAGTATTTT
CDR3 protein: CAISESNRGADTQYF

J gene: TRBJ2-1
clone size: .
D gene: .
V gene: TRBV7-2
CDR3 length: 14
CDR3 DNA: TGTGCCAGCAGCTCCATTAAGCGGGTAGAGGGGCAGTTCTTC
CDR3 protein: CASSSIKRVEGQFF

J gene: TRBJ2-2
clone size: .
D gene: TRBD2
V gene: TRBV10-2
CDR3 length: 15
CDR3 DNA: TGCGCCAGCAGTCTAGCGCGGGGGGCCACCGGGGAGCTGTTTTTT
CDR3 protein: CASSLARGATGELFF

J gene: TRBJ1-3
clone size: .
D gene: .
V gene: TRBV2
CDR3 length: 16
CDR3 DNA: TGTGCCAGCACCCTGGGGGGACTTAACTCTGGAAACACCATATATTTT
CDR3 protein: CASTLGGLNSGNTIYF

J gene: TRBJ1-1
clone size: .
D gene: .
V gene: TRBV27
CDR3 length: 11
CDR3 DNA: TGTGCCAGCTTTTCGAGGGAGAGAGCTTTCTTT
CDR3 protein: CASFSRERAFF

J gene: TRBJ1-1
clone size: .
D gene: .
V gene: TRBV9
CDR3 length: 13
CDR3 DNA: TGTGCCAGCAGCGACAGGATGAACACTGAAGCTTTCTTT
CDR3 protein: CASSDRMNTEAFF

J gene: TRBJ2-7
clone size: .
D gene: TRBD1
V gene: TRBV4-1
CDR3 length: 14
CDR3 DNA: TGCGCCAGCAGCCAACAGACAGGGTTCGGTGAGCAGTACTTC
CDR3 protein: CASSQQTGFGEQYF

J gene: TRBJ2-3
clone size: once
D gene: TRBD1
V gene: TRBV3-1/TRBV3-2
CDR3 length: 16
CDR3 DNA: TGTGCCAGCAGCTTCCGGACAGGGGGATTCACAGATACGCAGTATTTT
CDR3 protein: CASSFRTGGFTDTQYF

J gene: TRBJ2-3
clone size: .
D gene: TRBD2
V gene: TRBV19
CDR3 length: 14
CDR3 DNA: TGTGCCAGTTCTAGCGGGGGGCTGGCAGATACGCAGTATTTT
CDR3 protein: CASSSGGLADTQYF

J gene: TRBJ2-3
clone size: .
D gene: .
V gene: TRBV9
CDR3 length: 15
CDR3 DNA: TGTGCCAGCAGCTCCCCACCCGGGACTTCAGATACGCAGTATTTT
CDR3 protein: CASSSPPGTSDTQYF

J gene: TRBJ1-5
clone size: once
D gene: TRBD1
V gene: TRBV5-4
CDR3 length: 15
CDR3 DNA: TGTGCCAGCAGTATGTCGGGGACAGGGAATCAGCCCCAGCATTTT
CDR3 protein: CASSMSGTGNQPQHF